Presented here are 13 T cell receptor beta chains from one specimen sequenced in a study of shared clonotypes between healthy human individuals. Here immunoSEQ multiplex PCR was the method, and the copy in TCRdb shows in-frame clones only, minus some. The table lists 950,000 to 1,300,000 clones, under 80% of them singletons, with 1.4% to 1.5% in the top ten. The sequenced material came from memory CD4+ T cells sorted from blood. Subset denoted: CD45RA-negative fraction. The origin of the receptors is a man between 18 and 29 years old in good health.

V gene TRBV7-9 combines with J gene TRBJ2-3, with 14 bases that match TRBD2. Trimming cost V 1 base and J 3 bases; bases outside gene matches: 6. This CDR3 has 18 amino acids. Germline V gene sequence: CDR1 SEHNR, CDR2 FQNEAQ (reference sequence). For the CDR3, the DNA is TGTGCCAGCAGCTTAGATTCCAGACTAGCGGGAGGGACAGATACGCAGTATTTT. It codes for CASSLDSRLAGGTDTQYF.

To note about this clone: Other nucleotide sequences in the sample specify the same CDR3. The rearrangement links TRBV12-5 to TRBJ2-3; D gene ambiguous. CDR3 length: 11 residues. Per germline, CDR1 LGHNT and CDR2 FRNRAP. V lost 8 bases, J lost 0 bases, and 3 bases lay in between. CDR3 protein: CASSSTDTQYF. CDR3 in DNA: TGTGCTAGTAGTAGCACAGATACGCAGTATTTT.

DNA for the CDR3: TGTGCCAGCAAAACTAGCGGGAGGGCCTGGGAGACCCAGTACTTC. Protein sequence: CASKTSGRAWETQYF. The chain joins TRBV2 to TRBJ2-5, with 13 bases matching TRBD2. The ends lost 7 bases at V and 5 bases at J; junction bases unmatched: 7. CDR1 SNHLY and CDR2 FYNNEI come from the germline V gene. The CDR3 totals 15 residues.

The rearrangement links TRBV12-5 to TRBJ2-2; D is uncertain. Trimming removed 1 base at V and 5 bases at J, with 5 bases between. CDR3 length equals 13 residues. The germline V gene has CDR1 LGHNT and CDR2 FRNRAP. CDR3 amino acids: CASGLAATGELFF. The CDR3 coding sequence is TGTGCTAGTGGTTTGGCCGCTACCGGGGAGCTGTTTTTT.

This clone was picked up one time. This rearrangement joins TRBV6-1 to TRBJ2-5; 12 bases line up with TRBD2. The J segment lost 3 bases and the V segment lost 3 bases, leaving 5 bases of the junction unmatched. The CDR3 length is 16 residues. The germline CDR1 and CDR2 sequences are MNHNS and SASEGT. The CDR3 sequence is CASSEVTSGGKETQYF. The CDR3 nucleotides are TGTGCCAGCAGTGAGGTTACTAGCGGGGGGAAAGAGACCCAGTACTTC.

This clone occurred a few times. The chain uses TRBV6-5 and TRBJ2-2, with 8 bases matching TRBD1. After removal of 6 bases from V and 4 bases from J, the junction contained 7 bases not matched to a gene. CDR3 length: 15 amino acids. Germline CDR1 is MNHEY and CDR2 is SVGAGI. CDR3 in amino acids: CASSLGQGPTGELFF. CDR3 DNA: TGTGCCAGCAGCCTCGGACAGGGCCCCACCGGGGAGCTGTTTTTT.

The chain links TRBV2 to TRBJ2-3, with 7 bases matching TRBD2. Germline-derived CDR1 and CDR2 are SNHLY and FYNNEI. J lost 6 bases, V lost 6 bases, and 9 bases had no gene match. The CDR3 is 14 residues long. CDR3 protein: CASSPGLSADTQYF. As DNA, the CDR3 is TGTGCCAGCAGCCCGGGACTAAGCGCCGATACGCAGTATTTT.

V and J are TRBV4-1 and TRBJ1-4; D remains ambiguous. This CDR3 has 13 residues. Trimming cost V 6 bases and J 8 bases, with 13 bases left between them. Germline lookup yields CDR1 MGHRA and CDR2 YSYEKL. The CDR3 DNA is TGCGCCAGCAGTCGTCTCCCGGGGGAAAAACTGTTTTTT. Protein sequence: CASSRLPGEKLFF.

V is TRBV2 and J is TRBJ2-5; 8 nucleotides agree with TRBD1. From germline, CDR1 is SNHLY and CDR2 FYNNEI. This CDR3 is 13 amino acids long. V trimming: 7 bases; J trimming: 5 bases; junction bases outside the gene matches: 6. CDR3 loop: CASTIDRGETQYF. As DNA, the CDR3 is TGTGCCAGCACTATCGACAGGGGTGAGACCCAGTACTTC. Full variable domain (rest looked up from reference TRBV2 and TRBJ2-5): EPEVTQTPSHQVTQMGQEVILRCVPISNHLYFYWYRQILGQKVEFLVSFYNNEISEKSEIFDDQFSVERPDGSNFTLKIRSTKLEDSAMYFCASTIDRGETQYFGPGTRLLVL.

In regard to this clone: Other nucleotide sequences from this sample produce the same CDR3. The chain uses TRBV7-2 and TRBJ2-5; 11 nucleotides agree with TRBD2. The CDR3 extends over 15 amino acids. CDR1 and CDR2 from the germline V gene are SGHTA and FQGNSA. Trimming cost V 1 base and J 5 bases; bases outside gene matches: 3. The CDR3 region has the DNA TGTGCCAGCAGCTTAGTAGCGGGGGGGCTGGAGACCCAGTACTTC. Translating it yields CASSLVAGGLETQYF.

V and J are TRBV10-1 and TRBJ2-3; 12 nucleotides align to TRBD2. Germline CDR1 reads WNHNN; CDR2 reads SYGVQD (reference sequence). The CDR3 loop spans 15 amino acids. J gave up 5 bases and V 5 bases, and 5 bases lay outside the gene matches. The CDR3 protein is CASSRLAGAIDTQYF. The CDR3 region has the DNA TGCGCCAGCAGTAGACTAGCGGGAGCGATAGATACGCAGTATTTT.

This sequence joins TRBV10-3 and TRBJ2-1, with TRBD2 matching 14 bases. The CDR3 loop spans 13 amino acids. The germline gives CDR1 ENHRY, CDR2 SYGVKD. J gave up 8 bases and V 10 bases, and 4 bases lay outside the gene matches. DNA for the CDR3: TGTGCCACGGGACTAGCGGGGGAAGATGAGCAGTTCTTC. Amino acid sequence: CATGLAGEDEQFF.

This clone was detected a few times. The chain joins TRBV28 to TRBJ1-1, with 7 nucleotides matching TRBD1. The CDR3 runs 11 residues. The germline V gene has CDR1 MDHEN and CDR2 SYDVKM. The V and J ends lost 4 bases and 9 bases, in that order; junction bases with no gene match: 2. The CDR3 region has the DNA TGTGCCAGCAGTTCGGACAGGCAAGCTTTCTTT. This encodes CASSSDRQAFF.